The next 21 T cell receptor beta chains were all read from a single sample in a study of neoadjuvant nivolumab and ipilimumab in lung cancer. The assay was immunoSEQ multiplex PCR, and TCRdb's table has in-frame clones only and misses some. The profile shows about 3,800 clones, almost 90% of them singletons. The sequencing here drew on adjacent normal lung tissue, taken after neoadjuvant nivolumab, alone or with ipilimumab, at or shortly before surgery. All receptors come from an adult with non-small cell lung cancer.

CDR3 coding DNA: TGTGCCAGCAGCCAACAGGGCCCCAATGAAAAACTGTTTTTT. Its protein is CASSQQGPNEKLFF. This sequence joins TRBV2 and TRBJ1-4; D possibly corresponds to TRBD1 (6 bases). V lost 6 bases and J lost 5, with 13 bases in between. Germline-derived CDR1 and CDR2 are SNHLY and FYNNEI. The length of the CDR3 is 14 residues.

This chain uses TRBV5-6 with TRBJ1-2, with D possibly TRBD1 on 5 matching bases. Trimming left V 0 bases short and J 3 bases short, with 9 bases between. The CDR3 length is 14 residues. Germline V lookup: CDR1 SGHDT, CDR2 YYEEEE. CDR3 loop: CASSLGGVDYGYTF. CDR3 coding DNA: TGTGCCAGCAGCTTGGGAGGGGTTGACTATGGCTACACCTTC.

This chain links TRBV6-1 with TRBJ2-3; D is ambiguous. Germline loops: CDR1 MNHNS, CDR2 SASEGT. The CDR3 is made up of 15 amino acids. Between the trimmed V and J ends, which lost 0 bases and 2 bases, there was a span of 9 bases. CDR3 sequence reads: CASSEALGPTDTQYF. CDR3 in DNA: TGTGCCAGCAGTGAAGCGTTAGGACCCACAGATACGCAGTATTTT.

The J gene is TRBJ2-3, the V gene TRBV18; D remains unclear. The germline V and J ends were trimmed by 2 bases and 6 bases, with 12 bases remaining between them. The V gene's germline CDR1 is KGHSH and CDR2 LQKENI. CDR3 size: 14 residues. The CDR3 reads CASSPSGLGDTQYF. Written as DNA, the CDR3 is TGTGCCAGCTCACCATCCGGGCTCGGGGATACGCAGTATTTT.

The rearrangement joins TRBV6-1 to TRBJ2-3, with 10 nucleotides matching TRBD2. The CDR3 totals 16 residues. Germline loops: CDR1 MNHNS, CDR2 SASEGT. V shed 2 bases and J 4 bases; nucleotides not matched to a gene: 6. This CDR3 reads CASSERLAGVPDTQYF. In DNA form, the CDR3 reads TGTGCCAGCAGTGAAAGGCTAGCGGGAGTCCCAGATACGCAGTATTTT.

The chain employs TRBV28 and TRBJ2-7; possibly TRBD2 for D (6 bases). Germline V gene sequence: CDR1 MDHEN, CDR2 SYDVKM. The CDR3 has 14 amino acids. Deletions cut 7 bases from V and 3 bases from J, with 16 bases between. The CDR3 bases are TGTGCCAGCATGGGGGACTCAAAGATCTACGAGCAGTACTTC. Its translation is CASMGDSKIYEQYF.

The chain combines TRBV28 with TRBJ2-1; D is perhaps TRBD2 (6 bases). Germline lookup yields CDR1 MDHEN and CDR2 SYDVKM. Trimming took off 4 bases at V and 11 bases at J, with 18 bases between the two ends. The length of the CDR3 is 14 residues. In DNA form, the CDR3 reads TGTGCCAGCAGTTCCCAACGGGGGAGCGGTAAGCAGTTCTTC. It codes for CASSSQRGSGKQFF.

The chain couples TRBV7-3 to TRBJ2-2; 16 bases align to TRBD2. The CDR3 is made up of 22 amino acids. The germline gives CDR1 SGHTA, CDR2 FQGTGA. V shed 5 bases and J 1 base; nucleotides not matched to a gene: 16. The CDR3 loop is CASSPTEVPGTSGRVNTGELFF. In DNA, the CDR3 is TGTGCCAGCAGCCCCACCGAGGTTCCCGGGACTAGCGGGAGGGTGAACACCGGGGAGCTGTTTTTT.

V usage is TRBV5-1 and J usage is TRBJ2-2, with TRBD2 as a possible D gene (5 bases). The CDR3 totals 13 residues. V gave up 4 bases and J gave up 6 bases, with 10 bases separating them. Germline CDR1 SGHRS, CDR2 YFSETQ. CDR3 in DNA: TGCGCCAGCAGCGCGAAGAGGGCCGGGGAGCTGTTTTTT. Its protein product is CASSAKRAGELFF.

The chain uses TRBV2 and TRBJ2-7, with unresolved D. The CDR3 runs 12 residues. The germline V gene has CDR1 SNHLY and CDR2 FYNNEI. V lost 7 bases to trimming and J lost 4 bases, with 11 bases between them. CDR3 bases: TGTGCCAGCAACCTCAACGGGTACGAGCAGTACTTC. Protein product: CASNLNGYEQYF.

V gene TRBV6-5 combines with J gene TRBJ1-5; possible D gene TRBD1, 5 bases. Germline-derived CDR1 and CDR2 are MNHEY and SVGAGI. The CDR3 is made up of 13 amino acids. The V gene lost 6 bases and the J gene lost 2 bases, with 8 bases spanning the gap. The CDR3 region has the DNA TGTGCCAGCAGGGGGGTACGCAATCAGCCCCAGCATTTT. As protein: CASRGVRNQPQHF.

This clone showed up just a few times. This chain uses TRBV27 with TRBJ1-4; 7 bases map to TRBD1. The CDR3 covers 12 residues. V was pared by 5 bases and J by 8 bases, with 2 bases of the junction left unmatched. CDR1 and CDR2 (germline): MNHEY, SMNVEV (reference sequence). This CDR3 reads CASSDRDEKLFF. Written as DNA, the CDR3 is TGTGCCAGCAGTGACAGGGACGAAAAACTGTTTTTT. Complete variable domain (other parts from reference TRBV27 and TRBJ1-4): EAQVTQNPRYLITVTGKKLTVTCSQNMNHEYMSWYRQDPGLGLRQIYYSMNVEVTDKGDVPEGYKVSRKEKRNFPLILESPSPNQTSLYFCASSDRDEKLFFGSGTQLSVL.

The gene calls are TRBV10-3 and TRBJ2-3; 8 nucleotides match TRBD2. Trimming cost V 2 bases and J 4 bases; bases outside gene matches: 14. CDR3 length equals 18 residues. Germline V gene data show CDR1 as ENHRY and CDR2 as SYGVKD. CDR3 residues: CAISERRGSGSIADTQYF. DNA of the CDR3: TGTGCCATCAGTGAGAGGAGGGGGAGCGGGAGTATCGCAGATACGCAGTATTTT.

The V and J genes are TRBV28 and TRBJ1-5, with a weak D call TRBD1 (5 bases). V lost 8 bases to trimming and J lost 5 bases, with 13 bases between them. The CDR3 covers 13 residues. The germline gives CDR1 MDHEN, CDR2 SYDVKM. The CDR3 DNA is TGTGCCAGCGGCGACTCAGGGTATCAGCCCCAGCATTTT. It is translated as CASGDSGYQPQHF.

V and J are TRBV27 and TRBJ2-7; perhaps D is TRBD1 or TRBD2 (5 bases each). There are 15 residues in the CDR3. V was trimmed by 4 bases and J by 3 bases, leaving 16 bases between them. CDR1 and CDR2 from the germline V gene are MNHEY and SMNVEV (reference sequence). The CDR3 spells CASSSPATGLYEQYF. The CDR3 DNA reads TGTGCCAGCAGTTCTCCCGCCACGGGGCTCTACGAGCAGTACTTC.

The CDR3 nucleotides are TGCGCCAGCAGCTTGGCGTACGAGCAGTACTTC. Translating gives CASSLAYEQYF. This rearrangement joins TRBV5-1 to TRBJ2-7; no firm D call. The germline V and J ends were trimmed by 0 bases and 4 bases, with 2 bases remaining between them. CDR3 length: 11 residues. The germline V gene encodes CDR1 SGHRS and CDR2 YFSETQ.

In its sample, this clone was seen once. J is TRBJ1-1 and V is TRBV6-4; tentatively, D is TRBD1 (6 bases). The germline V and J ends were trimmed by 3 bases and 10 bases, with 18 bases remaining between them. The CDR3 has 14 residues. The germline CDR1 and CDR2 sequences are MRHNA and SNTAGT. In DNA form, the CDR3 reads TGTGCCAGCAGTGAACAGGGCGGTGGAAGAGGAGCTTTCTTT. It yields the protein CASSEQGGGRGAFF.

This chain links TRBV5-4 with TRBJ2-3; no clear D gene. This CDR3 contains 12 residues. V shed 0 bases and J shed 2 bases, with 1 base lying between them. CDR1 and CDR2 from the germline V gene are SGHNT and YYREEE (reference sequence). The CDR3 DNA reads as TGTGCCAGCAGCTTGGCCACAGATACGCAGTATTTT. This gives the protein CASSLATDTQYF.

The table lists this clone with a few counts. The chain employs TRBV18 and TRBJ2-5; no clear D gene. From germline, CDR1 is KGHSH and CDR2 LQKENI. The CDR3 extends over 13 amino acids. V was shortened by 0 bases and J by 5 bases, with 7 bases between the two germline ends. As DNA, the CDR3 is TGTGCCAGCTCACCACCGTCTTCCGAGACCCAGTACTTC. The encoded protein is CASSPPSSETQYF.

The V and J genes are TRBV5-1 and TRBJ2-3; a weak D match, TRBD1 (6 bases). Looked up from germline, CDR1 is SGHRS and CDR2 is YFSETQ. Trimming took off 4 bases at V and 7 bases at J, with 22 bases between the two ends. This CDR3 has 16 amino acids. Here the CDR3 reads CASSLGSGGTTHTQYF. Here the CDR3 DNA reads TGCGCCAGCAGCCTAGGCTCGGGTGGGACAACTCATACGCAGTATTTT.

The genes are TRBV10-3 and TRBJ2-1; D gene unclear. V was cut by 5 bases and J by 5 bases, with 10 bases left in between. Germline values: CDR1 ENHRY, CDR2 SYGVKD. The CDR3 sequence is 13 residues long. Here the CDR3 DNA reads TGTGCCATCAGTTCTGGGCCCGACAATGAGCAGTTCTTC. It is translated as CAISSGPDNEQFF.